The 4 T cell receptor beta chains in this list originate from one sample, sequenced in a study of shared clonotypes between healthy human individuals (dated by TCRdb to about 2020). The library was obtained by the immunoSEQ multiplex PCR assay. TCRdb mirrors the immuneACCESS table, restricted to in-frame sequences. Some clones are absent from its copies; in checked studies, under half trace to an unresolved V gene, and the reason for the others is unknown. A total of some 690,000 clones appear in this sample, 90% of them only once. The top ten constitute 34% of the sample. The sample was memory CD8+ T cells from PBMCs. The label giving this sample's cell subset or site can be read as: CD45RO+ cells pooled with CCR7-negative TemRA cells. These receptors were taken from a man younger than 35 in good health. Some clones in this sample may be carry-over from other donors' samples.

This clone is a singleton in its sample. The CDR3 region is CATSSALAVLSSYEQYF. DNA of the CDR3: TGTGCCACCAGCTCAGCCCTAGCGGTCCTGAGCTCCTACGAGCAGTACTTC. This chain connects TRBV15 to TRBJ2-7; 7 bases map to TRBD2. Trimming cost V 5 bases and J 0 bases; bases outside gene matches: 13. Germline CDR1 reads LNHNV; CDR2 reads YYDKDF (reference sequence). This CDR3 comprises 17 residues. The complete variable domain, with remaining parts taken from reference TRBV15 and TRBJ2-7, reads DAMVIQNPRYQVTQFGKPVTLSCSQTLNHNVMYWYQQKSSQAPKLLFHYYDKDFNNEADTPDNFQSRRPNTSFCFLDIRSPGLGDTAMYLCATSSALAVLSSYEQYFGPGTRLTVT.

This sequence joins TRBV7-9 and TRBJ2-1; D is perhaps TRBD1 (7 bases). The CDR3 loop spans 17 amino acids. CDR1 and CDR2 from the germline V gene are SEHNR and FQNEAQ (reference sequence). Trimming removed 4 bases at V and 4 bases at J, with 20 bases between. CDR3 in DNA: TGTGCCAGCAGCTCCCAGGGGGTGGCTAGCGTGTACAATGAGCAGTTCTTC. This gives the protein CASSSQGVASVYNEQFF. Based on the CDR3 plus reference TRBV7-9 and TRBJ2-1, the full variable domain is DTGVSQNPRHKITKRGQNVTFRCDPISEHNRLYWYRQTLGQGPEFLTYFQNEAQLEKSRLLSDRFSAERPKGSFSTLEIQRTEQGDSAMYLCASSSQGVASVYNEQFFGPGTRLTVL.

In its sample, this clone was seen once. The chain recombines TRBV27 with TRBJ1-2; TRBD1 agrees at 7 bases. Germline V gives CDR1 MNHEY, CDR2 SMNVEV (reference sequence). V lost 6 bases to trimming and J lost 4 bases; unmatched junction nucleotides: 11. This CDR3 is built from 15 residues. DNA for the CDR3: TGTGCCAGCAGCCACCAGGGGGTGCCGCCCTATGGCTACACCTTC. Translation: CASSHQGVPPYGYTF.

This chain links TRBV5-1 with TRBJ1-1, with D hard to call. Trimming shortened V by 4 bases and J by 5 bases, and 15 bases separated the two germline ends. There are 14 residues in the CDR3. Per the germline V gene, CDR1 is SGHRS and CDR2 is YFSETQ. CDR3 in DNA: TGCGCCAGCAGCCCAGAGGAAGTACGGACTGAAGCTTTCTTT. It is translated as CASSPEEVRTEAFF.